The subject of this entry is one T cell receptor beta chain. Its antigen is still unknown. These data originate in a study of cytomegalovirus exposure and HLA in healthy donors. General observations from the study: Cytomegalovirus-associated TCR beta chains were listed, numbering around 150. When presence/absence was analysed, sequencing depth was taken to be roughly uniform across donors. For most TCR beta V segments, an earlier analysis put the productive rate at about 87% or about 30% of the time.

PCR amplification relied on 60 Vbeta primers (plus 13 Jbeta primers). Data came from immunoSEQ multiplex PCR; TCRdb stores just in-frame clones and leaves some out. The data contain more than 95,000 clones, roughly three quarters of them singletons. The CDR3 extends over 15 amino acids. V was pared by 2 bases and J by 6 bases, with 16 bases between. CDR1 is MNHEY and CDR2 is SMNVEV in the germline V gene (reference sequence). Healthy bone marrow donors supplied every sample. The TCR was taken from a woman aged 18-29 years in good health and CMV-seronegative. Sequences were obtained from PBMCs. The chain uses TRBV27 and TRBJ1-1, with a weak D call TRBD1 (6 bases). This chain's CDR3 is CASSLGVDRISEAFF. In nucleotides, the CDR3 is TGTGCCAGCAGTTTAGGGGTCGACAGGATCTCTGAAGCTTTCTTT.